This TCR beta chain was identified during a study of graft-versus-host responses after intestinal transplantation. About the study: Following induction with anti-thymocyte globulin, all recipients were given tacrolimus and steroids for about 3 years. Study outcomes and limitations: Graft-donor T cell macrochimerism coincided with high graft-versus-host to host-versus-graft clonal ratios in allografts. Detection of GvH clones occurred in recipient marrow, and some had their first appearance in ileum or blood.

With regard to this clone: Its matching antigen is unknown.

Germline loops: CDR1 SGHTS, CDR2 YDEGEE. The CDR3 totals 15 residues. J was trimmed by 1 base and V by 4 bases; bases with no gene match: 7. Both intraepithelial and lamina propria lymphocytes were released by processing graft tissue. Clones were read by immunoSEQ multiplex PCR, and TCRdb kept only the in-frame ones, dropping some. The sample comprises fewer than 8,500 clones, roughly 80% of which are singletons, and roughly 13% rests with the top ten. The chain combines TRBV5-8 with TRBJ1-1; 7 nucleotides match TRBD1. Material: ileum tissue, obtained 226 days after intestinal transplant. This sequence was found in a human patient who received an intestinal transplant, so some T cells may come from the graft donor. CDR3 nucleotides: TGTGCCAGCAGCCGGAGGACAGGCCAGAACACTGAAGCTTTCTTT. Translated, it gives CASSRRTGQNTEAFF.